The clone carrying this T cell receptor beta chain came up a few times. Its antigen is still unknown. Uncontrolled infection, other autoimmune disease, pregnancy and lactation each barred patients from inclusion. Every diagnosis used clinical symptoms, serum thyroxine and TRAb, thyroid ultrasound and orbital computed tomography. This entry is derived from a study of T cells in Graves' hyperthyroidism and ophthalmopathy. Study-wide points: A model of 13 V-J features distinguished ophthalmopathy from stable hyperthyroidism. Expanded thyroid clonotypes (above 0.001) were mostly also found in blood.

Researchers took RNA transcripts and amplified the TCR beta CDR3 regions from them. HTBI primers were the set used in a first-round RT-PCR of the TCR CDR3. TCRdb re-analysed the multiplex PCR reads in MiXCR, keeping a single row per CDR3 protein. The repertoire holds 150,000 or so distinct CDR3 sequences, approximately 24% seen once, with around 69% in the top ten. CDR1 GTSNPN and CDR2 SVGIG come from the germline V gene (reference sequence). The CDR3 spans 14 residues. Trimming took 5 bases from V and 8 from J; bases not matched to a gene: 8. Sequenced material: blood. The source of this sequence is a woman between 45 and 60 years old with Graves' hyperthyroidism that later progressed to Graves' ophthalmopathy. This sequence joins TRBV30 and TRBJ2-1, with TRBD2 matching over 11 bases. CDR3 amino acids: CAWRLAGTRDEQFF. As DNA, the CDR3 is TGTGCCTGGCGACTAGCGGGGACCAGGGATGAGCAGTTCTTC.